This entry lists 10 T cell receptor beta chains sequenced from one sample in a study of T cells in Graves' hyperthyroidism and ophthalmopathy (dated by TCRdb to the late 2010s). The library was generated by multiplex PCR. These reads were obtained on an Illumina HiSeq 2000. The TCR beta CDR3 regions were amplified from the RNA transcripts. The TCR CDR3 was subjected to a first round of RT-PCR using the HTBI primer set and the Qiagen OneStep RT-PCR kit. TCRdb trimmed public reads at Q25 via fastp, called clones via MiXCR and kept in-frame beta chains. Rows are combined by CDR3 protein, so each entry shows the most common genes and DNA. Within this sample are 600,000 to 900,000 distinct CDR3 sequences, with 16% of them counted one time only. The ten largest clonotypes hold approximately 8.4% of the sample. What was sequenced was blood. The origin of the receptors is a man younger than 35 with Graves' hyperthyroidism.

In DNA form, the CDR3 reads TGCAGTGCTAGAGGCAGGGAGACCAAAAACATTCAGTACTTC. Protein: CSARGRETKNIQYF. The rearrangement joins TRBV20-1 to TRBJ2-4; TRBD1 or TRBD2 may be the D gene (5 bases each). Germline V gene lookup returns CDR1 DFQATT and CDR2 SNEGSKA (reference sequence). This CDR3 has 14 residues. V was trimmed by 1 base and J by 2 bases, leaving 9 bases between them.

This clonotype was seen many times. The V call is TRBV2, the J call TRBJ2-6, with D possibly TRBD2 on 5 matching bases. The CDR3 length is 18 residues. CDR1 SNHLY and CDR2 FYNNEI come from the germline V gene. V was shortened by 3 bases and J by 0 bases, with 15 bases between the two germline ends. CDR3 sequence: CASSEILGVRSGANVLTF. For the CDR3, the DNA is TGTGCCAGCAGTGAGATACTCGGGGTTCGCTCTGGGGCCAACGTCCTGACTTTC.

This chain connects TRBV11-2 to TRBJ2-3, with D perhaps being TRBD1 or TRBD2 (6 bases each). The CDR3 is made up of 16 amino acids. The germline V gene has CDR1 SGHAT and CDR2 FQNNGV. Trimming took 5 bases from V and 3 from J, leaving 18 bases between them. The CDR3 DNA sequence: TGTGCCAGCAGCCGCCCGAGGGGGGTAAAAACAGATACGCAGTATTTT. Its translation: CASSRPRGVKTDTQYF.

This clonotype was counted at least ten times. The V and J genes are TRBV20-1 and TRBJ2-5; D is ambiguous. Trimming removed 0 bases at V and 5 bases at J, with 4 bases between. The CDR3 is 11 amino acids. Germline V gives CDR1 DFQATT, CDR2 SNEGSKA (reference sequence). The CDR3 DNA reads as TGCAGTGCTAGAGACACGGAGACCCAGTACTTC. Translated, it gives CSARDTETQYF.

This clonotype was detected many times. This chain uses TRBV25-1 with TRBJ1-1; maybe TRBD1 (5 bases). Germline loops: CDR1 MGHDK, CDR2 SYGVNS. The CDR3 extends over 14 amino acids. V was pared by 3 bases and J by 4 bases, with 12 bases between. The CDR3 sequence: CASSERLDSTEAFF. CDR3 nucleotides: TGTGCCAGCAGTGAGCGGTTAGACAGCACTGAAGCTTTCTTT. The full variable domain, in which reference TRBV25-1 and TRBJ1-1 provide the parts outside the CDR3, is EADIYQTPRYLVIGTGKKITLECSQTMGHDKMYWYQQDPGMELHLIHYSYGVNSTEKGDLSSESTVSRIRTEHFPLTLESARPSHTSQYLCASSERLDSTEAFFGQGTRLTVV.

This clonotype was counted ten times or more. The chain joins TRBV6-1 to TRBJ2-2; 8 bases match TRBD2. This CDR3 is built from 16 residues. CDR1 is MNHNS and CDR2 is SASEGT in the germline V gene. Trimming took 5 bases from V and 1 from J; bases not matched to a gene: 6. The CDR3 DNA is TGTGCCAGCAGTATACTAGCGGTATTGAACACCGGGGAGCTGTTTTTT. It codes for CASSILAVLNTGELFF.

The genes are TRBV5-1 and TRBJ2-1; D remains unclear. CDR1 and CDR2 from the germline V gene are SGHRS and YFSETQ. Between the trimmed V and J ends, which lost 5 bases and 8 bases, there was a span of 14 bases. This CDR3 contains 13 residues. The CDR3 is CASRALRVDEQFF. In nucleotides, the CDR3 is TGCGCCAGCAGAGCCTTACGGGTCGATGAGCAGTTCTTC.

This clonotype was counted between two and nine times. The CDR3 spells CSVTQGLAQPQHF. The CDR3 DNA follows: TGCAGCGTCACACAGGGGCTGGCTCAGCCCCAGCATTTT. J is TRBJ1-5 and V is TRBV29-1, with 7 bases aligning to TRBD1. Germline V gene sequence: CDR1 SQVTM, CDR2 ANQGSEA. CDR3 size: 13 residues. The ends lost 6 bases at V and 6 bases at J; junction bases unmatched: 8.

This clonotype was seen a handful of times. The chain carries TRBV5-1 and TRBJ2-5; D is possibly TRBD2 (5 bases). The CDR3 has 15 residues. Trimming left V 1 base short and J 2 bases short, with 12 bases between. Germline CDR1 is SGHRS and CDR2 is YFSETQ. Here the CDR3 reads CASSLMGVVQETQYF. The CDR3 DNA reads TGCGCCAGCAGCTTGATGGGAGTGGTACAAGAGACCCAGTACTTC.

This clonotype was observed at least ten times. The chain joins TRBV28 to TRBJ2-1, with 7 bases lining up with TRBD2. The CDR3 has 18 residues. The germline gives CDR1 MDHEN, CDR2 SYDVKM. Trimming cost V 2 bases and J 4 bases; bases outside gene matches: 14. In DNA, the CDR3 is TGTGCCAGCAGTTTACCGGGGGAAGCGGGACGTCCGTACAATGAGCAGTTCTTC. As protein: CASSLPGEAGRPYNEQFF.